This TCR beta chain is from a study of human T cells and chemical hapten exposure. The CDR3 totals 12 residues. The V end lost 6 bases, the J end lost 2 bases, and 10 bases lay between the germline ends. The germline CDR1 and CDR2 sequences are SQVTM and ANQGSEA. This clonotype was observed a handful of times. In the authors' workflow: Ranging from roughly 23,224 to 690,600, TCR counts per sample had a median value of approximately 99,000. TCRdb called the RACE reads again in MiXCR, with one record for every CDR3 protein. TCRdb, not the original authors, processed these V and J calls. The sample includes approximately 120,000 distinct CDR3 sequences, roughly 10% of them seen just once. The time point is: patch test 2, 6 weeks after DPC sensitization. The sample's treatment: therapeutic diphenylcyclopropenone sensitization with weekly scalp DPC.

The sequencing here drew on whole blood, taken in connection with sensitization to the hapten diphenylcyclopropenone (DPC). This receptor was identified in a woman aged 40 to 50 with alopecia areata. Some clones in this sample may be carry-over from other donors' samples. The gene calls are TRBV29-1 and TRBJ1-1, with D perhaps TRBD1 (5 bases). The CDR3 loop reads CSVGRVNTEAFF. CDR3 sequence (DNA): TGCAGCGTGGGACGAGTTAACACTGAAGCTTTCTTT.